The sequence of this T cell receptor beta chain was determined in a study of response to subunit inactivated influenza vaccine. Study results and limitations: With each seasonal influenza vaccination, the authors suggested, few new T cells are recruited.

This clonotype was picked up many times. Its antigen is as yet unknown. TCRdb called the RT-PCR reads again in MiXCR, with one record for every CDR3 protein. The data hold about 190,000 distinct CDR3 sequences, with roughly 14% observed a single time. With V trimmed by 2 bases and J by 6 bases, 9 bases remained unmatched. In germline, CDR1 is SGHTA, CDR2 FQGNSA. This CDR3 comprises 15 residues. This receptor was obtained from a man aged 50-59 years who received an inactivated influenza vaccine. This chain joins TRBV7-2 and TRBJ2-7, with 8 nucleotides matching TRBD1. This specimen was CD8+ T cells sorted from PBMCs, taken 4 to 6 days after vaccination. In DNA form, the CDR3 reads TGTGCCAGCAGCTTATTAGGGGCAGGGGGCGGCGAGCAGTACTTC. It codes for CASSLLGAGGGEQYF.